This T cell receptor (beta chain) is drawn from a study of T cell responses to AZD1222 COVID-19 vaccine. About the research overall: Pooling covered second doses at about 4 or about 12 weeks.

Study-wide points: No repertoire was sampled before or during the peak T cell response, only after it.

A note on this clone: Its matching antigen is unknown.

Clones were read by immunoSEQ multiplex PCR, and TCRdb kept only the in-frame ones, dropping some. This table has more than 100,000 clones, 90% to 95% appearing once. The length of the CDR3 is 17 residues. V gave up 0 bases and J gave up 3 bases, with 17 bases separating them. Germline assignment: CDR1 SGHDN and CDR2 FVKESK. The sample here was peripheral blood, taken on day 0 of AZD1222 vaccination. This receptor was identified in an adult in good health. This chain joins TRBV14 and TRBJ1-1; D gene unclear. The CDR3 here is CASSQDQRTRRYTEAFF. The CDR3 nucleotides read TGTGCCAGCAGCCAAGATCAGAGGACCCGGAGGTACACTGAAGCTTTCTTT.